These 26 T cell receptor beta chains came from one sample sequenced in a study of cytomegalovirus exposure and HLA in healthy donors. In the PCR, 60 Vbeta and 13 Jbeta primers were used. The repertoire was sequenced with immunoSEQ multiplex PCR; TCRdb's copy has only in-frame clones and lacks some. There are 200,000 to 250,000 clones in the sample, with less than 1% held by the top ten. The sample comprised PBMCs. The source is a woman aged 25 to 45 in good health and CMV-seropositive.

This CDR3 reads CASSPLDRGTGELFF. CDR3 DNA sequence: TGTGCCAGCTCACCATTAGACAGGGGAACCGGGGAGCTGTTTTTT. The rearrangement uses TRBV18 and TRBJ2-2, with 8 bases that match TRBD1. The CDR3 extends over 15 amino acids. V dropped 2 bases and J dropped 5; count of bases not matched to a gene: 4. Per germline, CDR1 KGHSH and CDR2 LQKENI.

The chain combines TRBV6-1 with TRBJ2-3; possible D gene TRBD1, 7 bases. CDR3 size: 18 residues. V gave up 4 bases and J gave up 1 base, with 21 bases separating them. CDR1 is MNHNS, CDR2 SASEGT, per germline. In nucleotides, the CDR3 is TGTGCCAGCAGTGGGATCCAGGGGGGCACCCCAGGCACAGATACGCAGTATTTT. Amino acids: CASSGIQGGTPGTDTQYF.

The chain carries TRBV10-2 and TRBJ1-1; D not certain. Germline CDR1 WSHSY, CDR2 SAAADI. CDR3 length: 12 amino acids. V shed 6 bases and J shed 5 bases, with 10 bases lying between them. The CDR3 is CASSLLRTEAFF. The CDR3 DNA is TGCGCCAGCAGCCTCCTGAGAACTGAAGCTTTCTTT.

The V gene is TRBV2, the J gene TRBJ2-7; D is unresolved. The CDR3 has 11 amino acids. Looked up from germline, CDR1 is SNHLY and CDR2 is FYNNEI. The V gene lost 8 bases and the J gene lost 7 bases, with 12 bases spanning the gap. Written as DNA, the CDR3 is TGTGCCAGCCATTATGCGGCGGAGCAGTACTTC. Translated, it gives CASHYAAEQYF.

CDR3 region: CASSLGDRGQYF. DNA for the CDR3: TGTGCCAGCAGCTTAGGAGACAGGGGCCAGTACTTC. The gene calls are TRBV7-8 and TRBJ2-5, with 8 bases aligning to TRBD1. This CDR3 spans 12 amino acids. Germline CDR1 is SGHVS and CDR2 is FQNEAQ. V dropped 1 base and J dropped 10; count of bases not matched to a gene: 2.

The chain recombines TRBV4-1 with TRBJ1-1; 7 bases align to TRBD1. Germline-derived CDR1 and CDR2 are MGHRA and YSYEKL. J was trimmed by 3 bases and V by 0 bases; bases with no gene match: 4. The CDR3 is 15 residues long. CDR3 DNA: TGCGCCAGCAGCCAAGATCAGGGGGTCTACACTGAAGCTTTCTTT. Amino acids: CASSQDQGVYTEAFF.

The V and J genes are TRBV4-2 and TRBJ2-7; D is undetermined. Germline V CDR1 and CDR2: LGHNA, YNFKEQ. The ends were cut back, 4 bases at V and 5 bases at J, with 15 bases in the middle. CDR3 length equals 14 residues. The CDR3 DNA follows: TGTGCCAGCAGCCGCGAATCTCCGGGTCACGAGCAGTACTTC. Translated, it gives CASSRESPGHEQYF.

The chain combines TRBV19 with TRBJ2-5; 8 positions agree with TRBD1. V was clipped by 3 bases and J by 4 bases; unmatched bases: 7. Germline assignment: CDR1 LNHDA and CDR2 SQIVND (reference sequence). This CDR3 is built from 15 residues. The DNA for the CDR3 is TGTGCCAGTAGTATTCCCTCAGGGGGCGGAGAGACCCAGTACTTC. This gives the protein CASSIPSGGGETQYF.

The chain couples TRBV11-2 to TRBJ2-7, with 10 bases identical to TRBD1. The CDR3 is 14 residues long. Germline CDR1 SGHAT, CDR2 FQNNGV. With V trimmed by 4 bases and J by 2 bases, 2 bases remained unmatched. CDR3 sequence: CASSSGQGPYEQYF. CDR3 coding DNA: TGTGCCAGCAGCTCGGGACAGGGGCCCTACGAGCAGTACTTC.

This chain joins TRBV10-3 and TRBJ1-3; no definite D call. This CDR3 is 16 amino acids long. Per germline, CDR1 ENHRY and CDR2 SYGVKD. V was pared by 3 bases and J by 3 bases, with 15 bases between. The DNA for the CDR3 is TGTGCCATCAGTGACACTAGAGGGCAGAGTGGAAACACCATATATTTT. Translating gives CAISDTRGQSGNTIYF.

The chain links TRBV18 to TRBJ1-2; D perhaps matches TRBD1 (5 bases). Trimming removed 3 bases at V and 1 base at J, with 12 bases between. Germline V gene data show CDR1 as KGHSH and CDR2 as LQKENI. The CDR3 consists of 15 residues. CDR3 sequence reads: CASSPVPQGNYGYTF. The CDR3 region has the DNA TGTGCCAGCTCACCCGTCCCTCAGGGTAACTATGGCTACACCTTC.

The chain links TRBV5-6 to TRBJ1-5; D remains ambiguous. The V and J ends lost 5 bases and 1 base respectively, with 10 bases between them. CDR1 is SGHDT, CDR2 YYEEEE, per germline. This CDR3 has 14 amino acids. The CDR3 DNA sequence: TGTGCCAGCAGTTGGAGGGAGAGCAATCAGCCCCAGCATTTT. Encoded protein: CASSWRESNQPQHF.

The chain combines TRBV6-6 with TRBJ1-1; D is perhaps TRBD1 (6 bases). The germline V gene has CDR1 MNHNY and CDR2 SVGAGI (reference sequence). There are 12 residues in the CDR3. The V gene lost 4 bases and the J gene lost 8 bases, with 11 bases spanning the gap. CDR3 DNA: TGTGCCAGCAGTTCCCTCGGGACAGAAGCTTTCTTT. Its protein is CASSSLGTEAFF.

V gene TRBV25-1 combines with J gene TRBJ2-7; D call uncertain. The germline V and J ends were trimmed by 1 base and 2 bases, with 12 bases remaining between them. The CDR3 extends over 15 amino acids. Germline V lookup: CDR1 MGHDK, CDR2 SYGVNS. DNA of the CDR3: TGTGCCAGCAGTGAATGGCCGGCTAGAGCCTACGAGCAGTACTTC. Its protein is CASSEWPARAYEQYF.

The chain couples TRBV9 to TRBJ1-3; 7 bases are a match to TRBD1. This CDR3 has 15 residues. V was pared by 2 bases and J by 2 bases, with 4 bases of the junction left unmatched. CDR1 is SGDLS, CDR2 YYNGEE, per germline. DNA of the CDR3: TGTGCCAGCAGCGTTGATCAGGGGGCTGGAAACACCATATATTTT. It is translated as CASSVDQGAGNTIYF.

The chain employs TRBV7-8 and TRBJ2-5; D not certain. V was cut by 4 bases and J by 5 bases, with 8 bases left in between. Germline V gene lookup returns CDR1 SGHVS and CDR2 FQNEAQ. The CDR3 totals 12 residues. CDR3 region: CASSSLAETQYF. In nucleotides, the CDR3 is TGTGCCAGCAGCTCCCTCGCGGAGACCCAGTACTTC.

The rearrangement uses TRBV29-1 and TRBJ1-2, with 9 bases that match TRBD1. The CDR3 covers 11 residues. Germline lookup yields CDR1 SQVTM and CDR2 ANQGSEA. V trimming: 6 bases; J trimming: 6 bases; junction bases outside the gene matches: 2. The CDR3 sequence is CSVQGANGYTF. Written as DNA, the CDR3 is TGCAGCGTACAGGGGGCGAATGGCTACACCTTC. The entire variable domain, with the rest obtained from reference TRBV29-1 and TRBJ1-2, is as follows: SAVISQKPSRDICQRGTSLTIQCQVDSQVTMMFWYRQQPGQSLTLIATANQGSEATYESGFVIDKFPISRPNLTFSTLTVSNMSPEDSSIYLCSVQGANGYTFGSGTRLTVV.

V and J are TRBV28 and TRBJ1-1; no clear D gene. CDR1 is MDHEN and CDR2 is SYDVKM in the germline V gene. The V end lost 2 bases, the J end lost 1 base, and 5 bases lay between the germline ends. The CDR3 has 13 amino acids. As DNA, the CDR3 is TGTGCCAGCAGTTTACCCCAGAACACTGAAGCTTTCTTT. Its protein is CASSLPQNTEAFF.

The CDR3 region is CASSLGQGNTEAFF. Here the CDR3 DNA reads TGTGCCAGCAGCTTAGGACAGGGGAACACTGAAGCTTTCTTT. The V and J genes are TRBV11-1 and TRBJ1-1, with 7 bases aligning to TRBD1. The ends lost 1 base at V and 1 base at J; junction bases unmatched: 0. This CDR3 is built from 14 residues. CDR1 and CDR2 from the germline V gene are SGHAT and FQDESV (reference sequence).

The chain couples TRBV28 to TRBJ2-2; 8 bases are shared with TRBD1. Looked up from germline, CDR1 is MDHEN and CDR2 is SYDVKM. This CDR3 contains 18 residues. V lost 6 bases and J lost 1; bases outside the gene matches: 13. CDR3 protein: CASSLAPGQARNTGELFF. The CDR3 coding sequence is TGTGCCAGCAGCTTGGCCCCGGGACAGGCAAGGAACACCGGGGAGCTGTTTTTT.

This CDR3 reads CASSFNRNTEAFF. CDR3 DNA: TGTGCCAGCAGCTTCAACAGGAACACTGAAGCTTTCTTT. J is TRBJ1-1 and V is TRBV7-6; D is unresolved. The CDR3 has 13 amino acids. V lost 3 bases and J 1 base, leaving 6 bases between the germline ends. Germline values: CDR1 SGHVS, CDR2 FNYEAQ.

This rearrangement joins TRBV5-6 to TRBJ2-1, with a tentative D call TRBD2 (5 bases). The CDR3 runs 15 residues. V lost 4 bases and J 4 bases, leaving 15 bases between the germline ends. Germline CDR1 and CDR2: SGHDT and YYEEEE. CDR3 protein: CASSTDWSTYNEQFF. The DNA of the CDR3 is TGTGCCAGCAGCACGGACTGGAGTACATACAATGAGCAGTTCTTC.

V gene TRBV5-1 combines with J gene TRBJ2-6; weak D call: TRBD1 (5 bases). V dropped 0 bases and J dropped 4 bases, with 11 bases sitting between them. Germline V gene sequence: CDR1 SGHRS, CDR2 YFSETQ. The CDR3 has 16 amino acids. CDR3 sequence (DNA): TGCGCCAGCAGCTTGGGGGCAGGGTTCGGGGCCAACGTCCTGACTTTC. It codes for CASSLGAGFGANVLTF.

The chain couples TRBV7-9 to TRBJ1-6; no reliable D call. The CDR3 totals 16 residues. The ends were cut back, 7 bases at V and 5 bases at J, with 18 bases in the middle. The germline CDR1 and CDR2 sequences are SEHNR and FQNEAQ (reference sequence). CDR3 protein: CASNILYEKNNSPLHF. The CDR3 bases are TGTGCCAGCAACATACTATACGAGAAGAATAATTCACCCCTCCACTTT.

The rearrangement links TRBV2 to TRBJ1-2; tentative D call: TRBD1 (5 bases). The germline V gene encodes CDR1 SNHLY and CDR2 FYNNEI. The CDR3 is 16 amino acids. The V end was cut by 4 bases, the J end by 6 bases, with 21 bases between. The CDR3 sequence is CASSGGLGRPVDGYTF. CDR3 DNA sequence: TGTGCCAGCAGTGGGGGACTAGGACGGCCGGTCGATGGCTACACCTTC.

The chain uses TRBV29-1 and TRBJ1-1, with D unclear. The CDR3 extends over 15 amino acids. Germline V gene sequence: CDR1 SQVTM, CDR2 ANQGSEA. Trimming cost V 3 bases and J 5 bases, with 19 bases left between them. Here the CDR3 reads CSVDRRGGRVTEAFF. The CDR3 DNA reads TGCAGCGTTGACCGTCGCGGAGGGAGAGTTACTGAAGCTTTCTTT.